This T cell receptor beta chain appears in the sequencing data of a study of PD-1 blockade in classical Hodgkin lymphoma. Germline CDR1 and CDR2: LNHDA and SQIVND (reference sequence). The CDR3 spans 16 residues. The J segment lost 2 bases and the V segment lost 6 bases, leaving 10 bases of the junction unmatched. As regards this clone: Its antigen remains unknown.

Findings of the study overall: Unlike CD8+ TCR diversity, which did not rise significantly by C4D1, CD4+ TCR diversity did.

Time point defined: cycle 4 day 1 (C4D1), after six to seven weeks of nivolumab. All trial patients relapsed after autologous stem cell transplantation. Data came from immunoSEQ multiplex PCR; TCRdb stores just in-frame clones and leaves some out. The sample lists roughly 41,000 clones, 55% to 70% occurring once. This receptor was obtained from a human donor with classical Hodgkin lymphoma. The sequencing used peripheral blood mononuclear cells (PBMCs), collected before the fourth cycle of nivolumab. The rearrangement uses TRBV19 and TRBJ2-1; 7 bases fit TRBD2. As DNA, the CDR3 is TGTGCCAGTAGCACCTTGCGGGCGGGGGCCTACAATGAGCAGTTCTTC. Translation gives CASSTLRAGAYNEQFF.